The clone carrying this T cell receptor (beta chain) was observed a handful of times. Its antigen is unknown. The data originate from a study of glioma-infiltrating T cells. The iRepertoire nested amplicon-rescue multiplex PCR amplified TCR alpha and beta CDR3s from RNA. Input was 100-400 ng of tissue mRNA or PBMC total RNA. TCRdb processed the multiplex PCR reads anew with MiXCR; each CDR3 protein has one entry. Counted here are around 120,000 distinct CDR3 sequences, approximately 24% occurring once; the ten biggest clones make up 25% to 30%. V was cut by 0 bases and J by 3 bases, with 6 bases left in between. CDR3 size: 14 residues. Germline-derived CDR1 and CDR2 are SGHNT and YYREEE (reference sequence). Overall study results and limits: Tissue and blood shared very few CDR3 sequences. Gliomas, especially low-grade, showed above-expected tissue-blood divergence; non-neoplastic patients showed below.

The receptor was derived from a human donor with low-grade glioma or glioblastoma, undergoing nonglioma brain surgery, or in good health (not recorded which). The chain couples TRBV5-4 to TRBJ2-2; D not resolved. Sequenced input: glioma tissue, nonneoplastic brain tissue, or PBMCs (not recorded which). The CDR3 coding sequence is TGTGCCAGCAGCTTGGATGCGGACACCGGGGAGCTGTTTTTT. Translating gives CASSLDADTGELFF.